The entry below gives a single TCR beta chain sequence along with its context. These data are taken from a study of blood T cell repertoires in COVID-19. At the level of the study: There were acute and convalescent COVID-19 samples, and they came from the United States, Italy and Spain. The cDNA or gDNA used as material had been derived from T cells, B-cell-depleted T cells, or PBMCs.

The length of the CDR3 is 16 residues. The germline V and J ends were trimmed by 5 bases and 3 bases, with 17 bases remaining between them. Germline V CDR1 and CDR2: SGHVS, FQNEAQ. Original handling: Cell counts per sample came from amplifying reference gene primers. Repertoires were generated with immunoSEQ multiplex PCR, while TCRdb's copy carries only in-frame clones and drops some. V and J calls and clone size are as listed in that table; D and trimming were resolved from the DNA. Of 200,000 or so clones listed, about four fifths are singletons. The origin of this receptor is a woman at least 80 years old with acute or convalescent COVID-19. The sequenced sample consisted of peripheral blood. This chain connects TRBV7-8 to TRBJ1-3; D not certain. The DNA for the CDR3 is TGTGCCAGCAGCCCCGGTCCGGGGTATGGTGGAAACACCATATATTTT. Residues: CASSPGPGYGGNTIYF.